This TCR beta chain was identified during a study of T cell repertoires in cytomegalovirus infection. For the study at large: In public TCR beta signatures, there were indications of both CMV infection and matching HLA type. Study results and caveats: The ex vivo response was dominated by HLA-C-restricted CMV-specific TCR beta clonotypes. Based on cumulative public TCR beta family frequency, carriers of CMV plus the relevant HLA were identified.

The CDR3 sequence is 14 residues long. Looked up from germline, CDR1 is MNHEY and CDR2 is SMNVEV (reference sequence). Trimming took 1 base from V and 0 from J, leaving 7 bases between them. Of note for this clonotype: Its antigen is currently unknown.

TCRdb processed the reads anew with MiXCR; each CDR3 protein has one entry. The sample lists 80,000 to 130,000 distinct CDR3 sequences; 20% to 25% were seen once. The origin of this receptor is a human donor in good health (CMV status not recorded). Some clones in this sample may be carry-over from other donors' samples. The chain combines TRBV27 with TRBJ2-7; D unclear. The source material was CD8+ T cells from PBMCs. In nucleotides, the CDR3 is TGTGCCAGCAGTTTATTCCCGGGCTCCTACGAGCAGTACTTC. Its protein product is CASSLFPGSYEQYF.